A single sample gave rise to the 32 T cell receptor beta chains below, sequenced in a study of T cell changes during pregnancy in multiple sclerosis. The table came from immunoSEQ multiplex PCR; TCRdb's copy has only in-frame clones and leaves some out. The data hold about 110,000 clones, with roughly 92% observed a single time. The specimen comprised peripheral blood, sampled after pregnancy. These receptors were obtained from a female donor with multiple sclerosis, enrolled in a pregnancy study.

The chain links TRBV18 to TRBJ2-2; the D gene is possibly TRBD1 (6 bases). CDR1 is KGHSH and CDR2 is LQKENI in the germline V gene. There are 16 residues in the CDR3. V was trimmed by 0 bases and J by 1 base, leaving 9 bases between them. CDR3 nucleotide sequence: TGTGCCAGCTCACCACCAATACAGGGGAACACCGGGGAGCTGTTTTTT. It yields the protein CASSPPIQGNTGELFF.

This chain's CDR3 is CAISDSQSNYGYTF. In DNA, the CDR3 is TGTGCCATCAGTGACAGTCAATCTAACTATGGCTACACCTTC. The chain couples TRBV10-3 to TRBJ1-2; no clear D. V gave up 3 bases and J gave up 0 bases, with 8 bases separating them. Germline CDR1 and CDR2: ENHRY and SYGVKD. The CDR3 totals 14 residues.

This sequence joins TRBV7-3 and TRBJ2-5; no firm D call. V lost 1 base to trimming and J lost 4 bases, with 13 bases between them. Germline V gene sequence: CDR1 SGHTA, CDR2 FQGTGA. The CDR3 has 15 amino acids. CDR3 nucleotides: TGTGCCAGCAGCTTAAATGGAGCACTTCTAGAGACCCAGTACTTC. Amino acid sequence: CASSLNGALLETQYF.

This clone was detected only once. The chain employs TRBV6-1 and TRBJ2-5; 7 nucleotides align to TRBD1. In germline, CDR1 is MNHNS, CDR2 SASEGT. After removal of 11 bases from V and 2 bases from J, the junction contained 8 bases not matched to a gene. This CDR3 has 13 amino acids. The CDR3 loop reads CAGYRGPQETQYF. As DNA, the CDR3 is TGTGCCGGCTACAGGGGACCACAAGAGACCCAGTACTTC.

The V and J genes are TRBV4-1 and TRBJ2-2; weak D call: TRBD1 (6 bases). This CDR3 spans 16 amino acids. V shed 0 bases and J shed 5 bases, with 13 bases lying between them. Germline CDR1 and CDR2: MGHRA and YSYEKL. The CDR3 region is CASSQDIRGTTGELFF. For the CDR3, the DNA is TGCGCCAGCAGCCAAGACATTCGAGGGACAACCGGGGAGCTGTTTTTT.

The chain has TRBV5-1 and TRBJ2-5, with 10 bases matching TRBD2. The V gene's germline CDR1 is SGHRS and CDR2 YFSETQ. Germline trimming cut 1 base from V and 3 bases from J; bases unmatched to any gene: 0. There are 14 residues in the CDR3. CDR3 protein: CASSLTSGKETQYF. The CDR3 coding sequence is TGCGCCAGCAGCTTGACTAGCGGGAAAGAGACCCAGTACTTC.

The chain joins TRBV7-9 to TRBJ2-1; D gene ambiguous. Germline V gives CDR1 SEHNR, CDR2 FQNEAQ (reference sequence). The length of the CDR3 is 16 residues. V shed 5 bases and J shed 7 bases, with 21 bases lying between them. This chain's CDR3 is CASSQIRFEAGNEQFF. CDR3 coding DNA: TGTGCCAGCAGCCAGATTCGGTTTGAGGCTGGTAATGAGCAGTTCTTC.

The chain recombines TRBV30 with TRBJ1-1, with TRBD1 identical over 9 bases. The CDR3 runs 14 residues. Germline V CDR1 and CDR2: GTSNPN, SVGIG (reference sequence). The V gene end was trimmed by 5 bases and the J gene end by 3 bases; junction bases not matched to a gene: 7. The CDR3 sequence is CAWVRDRVDTEAFF. CDR3 sequence (DNA): TGTGCCTGGGTCCGGGACAGGGTTGACACTGAAGCTTTCTTT.

This clone was observed a single time. The chain joins TRBV9 to TRBJ1-2, with a possible D match to TRBD1 (6 bases). The CDR3 spans 14 residues. Trimming left V 4 bases short and J 8 bases short, with 18 bases between. Germline loops: CDR1 SGDLS, CDR2 YYNGEE. As DNA, the CDR3 is TGTGCCAGCAGCCTACAGGGAGGGGGAGAGGGCTACACCTTC. Encoded protein: CASSLQGGGEGYTF.

The CDR3 coding sequence is TGTGCCATCAGGGCCGACAAGGGGGCTGAAGCTTTCTTT. Amino acid sequence: CAIRADKGAEAFF. The chain couples TRBV10-3 to TRBJ1-1; the D gene is possibly TRBD1 (6 bases). Trimming shortened V by 6 bases and J by 6 bases, and 14 bases separated the two germline ends. CDR1 and CDR2 (germline): ENHRY, SYGVKD. The CDR3 has 13 residues.

The V and J genes are TRBV6-6 and TRBJ1-5; D not resolved. Germline V CDR1 and CDR2: MNHNY, SVGAGI (reference sequence). The CDR3 runs to 14 residues. Trimming took 7 bases from V and 2 from J, leaving 12 bases between them. The CDR3 region is CASNPTGGNQPQHF. As DNA, the CDR3 is TGTGCCAGCAACCCAACCGGAGGCAATCAGCCCCAGCATTTT.

The chain joins TRBV6-1 to TRBJ2-2; 8 bases match TRBD2. The CDR3 has 17 residues. Germline-derived CDR1 and CDR2 are MNHNS and SASEGT. J was trimmed by 3 bases and V by 0 bases; bases with no gene match: 6. The CDR3 nucleotides read TGTGCCAGCAGTGAAGCGAAAACTAGCGGCCACACCGGGGAGCTGTTTTTT. Residues: CASSEAKTSGHTGELFF.

This clone was observed once. The rearrangement joins TRBV18 to TRBJ1-5; TRBD1 agrees at 9 bases. The ends lost 4 bases at V and 0 bases at J; junction bases unmatched: 4. The CDR3 is 16 residues long. The V gene's germline CDR1 is KGHSH and CDR2 LQKENI. The CDR3 nucleotides are TGTGCCAGCTCACAGACAGGGGGACTTAGCAATCAGCCCCAGCATTTT. This encodes CASSQTGGLSNQPQHF.

This clone has more than one count but fewer than ten. The chain combines TRBV7-2 with TRBJ2-5, with 14 bases identical to TRBD2. Germline CDR1 SGHTA, CDR2 FQGNSA. After removal of 5 bases from V and 2 bases from J, the junction contained 10 bases not matched to a gene. CDR3 length equals 18 residues. The CDR3, as DNA: TGTGCCAGCAGCCCAAGACTAGCGGGGGGGTGGGGTCAAGAGACCCAGTACTTC. This codes for CASSPRLAGGWGQETQYF. Full variable domain (missing parts from reference TRBV7-2 and TRBJ2-5): GAGVSQSPSNKVTEKGKDVELRCDPISGHTALYWYRQSLGQGLEFLIYFQGNSAPDKSGLPSDRFSAERTGGSVSTLTIQRTQQEDSAVYLCASSPRLAGGWGQETQYFGPGTRLLVL.

This clone was counted a single time. This chain links TRBV10-3 with TRBJ2-7, with D perhaps matching TRBD1 (6 bases). Per the germline V gene, CDR1 is ENHRY and CDR2 is SYGVKD. Trimming removed 6 bases at V and 6 bases at J, with 18 bases between. The CDR3 extends over 14 amino acids. CDR3 residues: CAIRVTGLGAEQYF. The CDR3 DNA is TGTGCCATCAGGGTCACAGGGTTAGGCGCCGAGCAGTACTTC.

This chain uses TRBV2 with TRBJ1-2; 8 bases agree with TRBD1. CDR3 length equals 15 residues. V trimming: 4 bases; J trimming: 7 bases; junction bases outside the gene matches: 11. Germline V gene lookup returns CDR1 SNHLY and CDR2 FYNNEI. CDR3 sequence reads: CASSVLVGQGSGYTF. The DNA of the CDR3 is TGTGCCAGCAGTGTCTTGGTCGGACAGGGTAGTGGCTACACCTTC.

This rearrangement joins TRBV12-2 to TRBJ1-5; whether TRBD1, the table's D call, matches the DNA was not checked. TRBV12-2 is assigned pseudogene status. The CDR3 loop spans 16 amino acids. The CDR3 loop reads CASRYFDRGSNQPQHF. The CDR3 coding sequence is TGTGCAAGTCGCTATTTTGACAGGGGCTCCAATCAGCCCCAGCATTTT.

This chain joins TRBV7-8 and TRBJ2-3; 10 bases map to TRBD1. V was clipped by 5 bases and J by 2 bases; unmatched bases: 7. CDR1 is SGHVS and CDR2 is FQNEAQ in the germline V gene. The CDR3 totals 16 residues. CDR3 DNA sequence: TGTGCCAGCAGCCTACCGGGACAGGGGAACACAGATACGCAGTATTTT. Protein product: CASSLPGQGNTDTQYF.

CDR3 residues: CASRFPGLAGGRYQETQYF. For the CDR3, the DNA is TGTGCCAGCAGGTTCCCGGGACTAGCGGGGGGACGGTACCAAGAGACCCAGTACTTC. The chain links TRBV5-8 to TRBJ2-5; TRBD2 matches at 15 bases. The germline gives CDR1 SGHTS, CDR2 YDEGEE. There are 19 residues in the CDR3. J gave up 0 bases and V 5 bases, and 11 bases lay outside the gene matches.

The sample holds one count of this clone. V is TRBV19 and J is TRBJ1-2; D may be TRBD1 (6 bases). V was cut by 7 bases and J by 2 bases, with 8 bases left in between. CDR3 length equals 12 residues. Germline CDR1 LNHDA, CDR2 SQIVND (reference sequence). CDR3 bases: TGTGCCAGTAAGGACAGAAACTATGGCTACACCTTC. It codes for CASKDRNYGYTF.

The chain couples TRBV7-2 to TRBJ2-3, with 8 bases identical to TRBD2. CDR3 length: 18 residues. Trimming removed 1 base from V and 0 bases from J; junction bases left unmatched: 9. Per the germline V gene, CDR1 is SGHTA and CDR2 is FQGNSA. The CDR3 bases are TGTGCCAGCAGCTTAGTATCGGCGGGGGGTACTAGCACAGATACGCAGTATTTT. This gives the protein CASSLVSAGGTSTDTQYF.

The gene calls are TRBV9 and TRBJ1-6, with D possibly matching TRBD1 (6 bases). The germline V gene encodes CDR1 SGDLS and CDR2 YYNGEE. Trimming cost V 3 bases and J 6 bases, with 16 bases left between them. There are 16 residues in the CDR3. The CDR3 protein is CASSGRGPSPNSPLHF. CDR3 sequence (DNA): TGTGCCAGCAGCGGCAGGGGTCCGAGCCCTAATTCACCCCTCCACTTT.

This rearrangement joins TRBV15 to TRBJ2-5; D gene uncertain. The CDR3 totals 14 residues. CDR1 and CDR2 (germline): LNHNV, YYDKDF (reference sequence). Between the trimmed V and J ends, which lost 0 bases and 2 bases, there was a span of 7 bases. The CDR3 nucleotides are TGTGCCACCAGCAGAGATCGGTCTCAAGAGACCCAGTACTTC. It specifies CATSRDRSQETQYF.

The chain links TRBV9 to TRBJ2-3; a possible D gene is TRBD1 (6 bases). The ends were cut back, 4 bases at V and 4 bases at J, with 19 bases in the middle. CDR3 size: 16 residues. The germline V gene encodes CDR1 SGDLS and CDR2 YYNGEE. The chain's CDR3 is CASSFSRQSGADTQYF. Here the CDR3 DNA reads TGTGCCAGCAGCTTCAGTCGGCAGTCAGGGGCAGATACGCAGTATTTT.

The chain uses TRBV6-1 and TRBJ1-2; D may be TRBD1 (6 bases). V lost 9 bases to trimming and J lost 1 base, with 9 bases between them. Germline values: CDR1 MNHNS, CDR2 SASEGT. This CDR3 is 12 amino acids long. CDR3 loop: CASEDSNYGYTF. The CDR3 DNA sequence: TGTGCCAGTGAGGACAGTAACTATGGCTACACCTTC.

The chain couples TRBV18 to TRBJ1-2; D may be TRBD1 (6 bases). The CDR3 runs 14 residues. CDR1 is KGHSH and CDR2 is LQKENI in the germline V gene. Trimming removed 2 bases from V and 3 bases from J, with 10 bases in between. DNA for the CDR3: TGTGCCAGCTCACCATCCCCAGGGGACTATGGCTACACCTTC. Amino acid sequence: CASSPSPGDYGYTF. The full variable domain, in which reference TRBV18 and TRBJ1-2 provide the parts outside the CDR3, is NAGVMQNPRHLVRRRGQEARLRCSPMKGHSHVYWYRQLPEEGLKFMVYLQKENIIDESGMPKERFSAEFPKEGPSILRIQQVVRGDSAAYFCASSPSPGDYGYTFGSGTRLTVV.

V is TRBV7-3 and J is TRBJ1-6; D might be TRBD1 (5 bases). Germline assignment: CDR1 SGHTA and CDR2 FQGTGA. This CDR3 comprises 14 residues. V dropped 5 bases and J dropped 10 bases, with 15 bases sitting between them. The DNA of the CDR3 is TGTGCCAGCAGCCTTGGGGAGGGGCACTCACCCCTCCACTTT. It yields the protein CASSLGEGHSPLHF. Full variable domain (outside the CDR3, taken from reference TRBV7-3 and TRBJ1-6): GAGVSQTPSNKVTEKGKYVELRCDPISGHTALYWYRQSLGQGPEFLIYFQGTGAADDSGLPNDRFFAVRPEGSVSTLKIQRTERGDSAVYLCASSLGEGHSPLHFGNGTRLTVT.

This rearrangement joins TRBV19 to TRBJ2-7, with 9 bases that match TRBD2. Germline V CDR1 and CDR2: LNHDA, SQIVND (reference sequence). The trim removed 2 bases at V and 3 bases at J, leaving 5 bases unmatched. The CDR3 extends over 15 amino acids. The CDR3, as DNA: TGTGCCAGTAGTATAATGAGCGGGGGGATCTACGAGCAGTACTTC. It specifies CASSIMSGGIYEQYF.

The chain is built from TRBV9 and TRBJ2-1, with TRBD2 matching 14 bases. After removal of 1 base from V and 10 bases from J, the junction contained 4 bases not matched to a gene. This CDR3 comprises 15 residues. The germline V gene encodes CDR1 SGDLS and CDR2 YYNGEE. CDR3 protein: CASSVQGLAGAEQFF. The CDR3 nucleotides are TGTGCCAGCAGCGTACAGGGACTAGCGGGGGCCGAGCAGTTCTTC.

The chain employs TRBV19 and TRBJ2-3; TRBD2 matches 7 bases. Losses at the gene ends were 3 bases for V and 2 bases for J; bases not matched to a gene: 5. CDR1 is LNHDA and CDR2 is SQIVND in the germline V gene (reference sequence). The CDR3 has 15 amino acids. The chain's CDR3 is CASSIATSPTDTQYF. DNA of the CDR3: TGTGCCAGTAGTATCGCGACTAGCCCCACAGATACGCAGTATTTT.

This clone was recorded a few times. The J gene is TRBJ1-5, the V gene TRBV27; perhaps TRBD1 as D (5 bases). The CDR3 is 13 residues long. In germline, CDR1 is MNHEY, CDR2 SMNVEV (reference sequence). The CDR3 region has the DNA TGTGCGTCACAACGGGGGAGAAATCAGCCCCAGCATTTT. Protein: CASQRGRNQPQHF.

This sequence joins TRBV5-1 and TRBJ2-3; the D gene is possibly TRBD1 (5 bases). CDR1 SGHRS and CDR2 YFSETQ come from the germline V gene. V shed 3 bases and J shed 0 bases, with 17 bases lying between them. The CDR3 loop spans 17 amino acids. The CDR3, as DNA: TGCGCCAGCAGCTCCGACGTAGGGGTGGAGAGCACAGATACGCAGTATTTT. This encodes CASSSDVGVESTDTQYF.